This TCR beta chain was found in a study of identical twins. Trimming removed 5 bases from V and 2 bases from J; junction bases left unmatched: 11. The CDR3 runs 16 residues. The V gene's germline CDR1 is LNHDA and CDR2 SQIVND (reference sequence). Study-level results: Out-of-frame TCR alpha sharing observed in monozygotic twins exceeded model estimates.

TCRdb reprocessed the 5' RACE reads with MiXCR, giving one entry per CDR3 protein. Here the sample spans 300,000 to 400,000 distinct CDR3 sequences, over 9% being singletons. Points on this clonotype: Its specificity is unknown.

These data also featured in a second study, about yellow fever vaccine responses in identical twins.

The chain employs TRBV19 and TRBJ1-1, with TRBD1 matching 7 bases. The sequence derives from a woman younger than 35 in good health. The sequencing input was CD8+ T cells sorted from blood. Here the CDR3 DNA reads TGTGCCAGTAGTTGGATCGGCAGGGGGGGAAACACTGAAGCTTTCTTT. It translates to CASSWIGRGGNTEAFF.